This is a list of T cell receptor beta chains from one sample in a study of shared clonotypes between healthy human individuals. Method: immunoSEQ multiplex PCR; TCRdb's copy keeps in-frame clones and lacks some. This table holds 950,000 to 1,100,000 clones, 70% to 80% found once. Sequencing used memory CD4+ T cells from PBMCs. All receptors derive from a young man in good health. Some clones in this sample may be carry-over from other donors' samples. CDR3s include the opening cysteine and the closing phenylalanine or tryptophan. D genes are given only for firm matches. Clone size appears in some rows only: once, few, many, or a class for an expanded clone.

J gene: TRBJ2-3; V gene: TRBV27; D gene: NA; clone size: NA; CDR3 DNA: TGTGCCAGCACAACCAGGACAGGAGGGACAGATACGCAGTATTTT; CDR3 protein: CASTTRTGGTDTQYF
J gene: TRBJ1-2; V gene: TRBV6-1; D gene: NA; clone size: NA; CDR3 DNA: TGTGCCAGCAGTGAAGACACGGACGGCTACACCTTC; CDR3 protein: CASSEDTDGYTF
J gene: TRBJ2-5; V gene: TRBV28; D gene: NA; clone size: NA; CDR3 DNA: TGTGCCAGCAGTTCCTTTAAAGAGACCCAGTACTTC; CDR3 protein: CASSSFKETQYF
J gene: TRBJ2-5; V gene: TRBV5-4; D gene: TRBD2; clone size: NA; CDR3 DNA: TGTGCCAGCAGCTTTCGGAGGGGACTAGCAGTTCAAGAGACCCAGTACTTC; CDR3 protein: CASSFRRGLAVQETQYF
J gene: TRBJ2-1; V gene: TRBV14; D gene: TRBD1; clone size: few; CDR3 DNA: TGTGCCAGCAGCCCCGCACGGGACAGGGCTAGGGATGAGCAGTTCTTC; CDR3 protein: CASSPARDRARDEQFF
J gene: TRBJ2-3; V gene: TRBV5-1; D gene: NA; clone size: few; CDR3 DNA: TGCGCCAGCAGCCGAGCCGGGACTAGCACAGATACGCAGTATTTT; CDR3 protein: CASSRAGTSTDTQYF
J gene: TRBJ2-3; V gene: TRBV7-3; D gene: NA; clone size: NA; CDR3 DNA: TGTGCCAGCAGCACCACTAGCTACCGAGGGGGCACAGATACGCAGTATTTT; CDR3 protein: CASSTTSYRGGTDTQYF
J gene: TRBJ1-4; V gene: TRBV28; D gene: TRBD1; clone size: NA; CDR3 DNA: TGTGCCAGCAGGACAGGGGATGAAAAACTGTTTTTT; CDR3 protein: CASRTGDEKLFF
J gene: TRBJ1-1; V gene: TRBV7-3; D gene: NA; clone size: few; CDR3 DNA: TGTGCCAGCAGCTTAAACCGGGCGGGGTTGAACACTGAAGCTTTCTTT; CDR3 protein: CASSLNRAGLNTEAFF
J gene: TRBJ2-5; V gene: TRBV5-1; D gene: TRBD1; clone size: NA; CDR3 DNA: TGCGCCAGCAGAATGTCCGGGACAGGGGGTGGGGAGACCCAGTACTTC; CDR3 protein: CASRMSGTGGGETQYF
J gene: TRBJ1-4; V gene: TRBV7-9; D gene: NA; clone size: NA; CDR3 DNA: TGTGCCAGCAGCGCCCCAGGGATAGGTGAAAAACTGTTTTTT; CDR3 protein: CASSAPGIGEKLFF
J gene: TRBJ1-1; V gene: TRBV7-9; D gene: NA; clone size: once; CDR3 DNA: TGTGCCAGCAGCTTAGACGGGGGAACAGGGCGATCCACTGAAGCTTTCTTT; CDR3 protein: CASSLDGGTGRSTEAFF
J gene: TRBJ2-5; V gene: TRBV19; D gene: TRBD2; clone size: NA; CDR3 DNA: TGTGCCAGTAGCCTGTTCGGGACTAGAGATGAGACCCAGTACTTC; CDR3 protein: CASSLFGTRDETQYF
J gene: TRBJ2-3; V gene: TRBV10-3; D gene: NA; clone size: NA; CDR3 DNA: TGTGCCATCAGTGAGCGGGGTCGGAGCACAGATACGCAGTATTTT; CDR3 protein: CAISERGRSTDTQYF
J gene: TRBJ1-2; V gene: TRBV25-1; D gene: TRBD1; clone size: NA; CDR3 DNA: TGTGCCAGCAGTGAGTACGTGGGACAGGGGAACTATGGCTACACCTTC; CDR3 protein: CASSEYVGQGNYGYTF
J gene: TRBJ1-1; V gene: TRBV7-2; D gene: NA; clone size: NA; CDR3 DNA: TGTGCCAGCAGCTTAATCGGTGCCTGGAGTGGCGCTGAAGCTTTCTTT; CDR3 protein: CASSLIGAWSGAEAFF
J gene: TRBJ2-7; V gene: TRBV6-1; D gene: NA; clone size: NA; CDR3 DNA: TGTGCCAGCAGTTTTCTGCAGGGGTGGTCGGACGAGCAGTACTTC; CDR3 protein: CASSFLQGWSDEQYF
J gene: TRBJ2-1; V gene: TRBV7-6; D gene: TRBD2; clone size: few; CDR3 DNA: TGTGCCAGCAGTCTAGAGAGCTCTAGCGGGTACAATGAGCAGTTCTTC; CDR3 protein: CASSLESSSGYNEQFF
J gene: TRBJ2-3; V gene: TRBV28; D gene: NA; clone size: NA; CDR3 DNA: TGTGCCAGCAGCCCCCGGCGCGGCGCTAGCACAGATACGCAGTATTTT; CDR3 protein: CASSPRRGASTDTQYF
J gene: TRBJ2-7; V gene: TRBV5-4; D gene: TRBD2; clone size: NA; CDR3 DNA: TGTGCCAGCAGCTGGGGCGGGGGCGAGCAGTACTTC; CDR3 protein: CASSWGGGEQYF
J gene: TRBJ2-7; V gene: TRBV6-4; D gene: NA; clone size: once; CDR3 DNA: TGTGCCAGCAGGCTTCCTAGCGACTCCTACGAGCAGTACTTC; CDR3 protein: CASRLPSDSYEQYF
J gene: TRBJ2-7; V gene: TRBV10-3; D gene: NA; clone size: NA; CDR3 DNA: TGTGCCAGCCGGGACGGGGATGGGGAGCAGTACTTC; CDR3 protein: CASRDGDGEQYF
J gene: TRBJ2-2; V gene: TRBV10-1; D gene: NA; clone size: NA; CDR3 DNA: TGCGCCAGCAGTGACGGGTACACCGGGGAGCTGTTTTTT; CDR3 protein: CASSDGYTGELFF
J gene: TRBJ2-1; V gene: TRBV9; D gene: NA; clone size: many; CDR3 DNA: TGTGCCAGCAGCCAAGAGGGGGTAGCGGACCCGGATGAGCAGTTCTTC; CDR3 protein: CASSQEGVADPDEQFF
J gene: TRBJ2-6; V gene: TRBV11-2; D gene: NA; clone size: NA; CDR3 DNA: TGTGCCAACAGCCCCCGACAAGGATTGGGAGGGGCCAACGTCCTGACTTTC; CDR3 protein: CANSPRQGLGGANVLTF
J gene: TRBJ2-4; V gene: TRBV5-4; D gene: NA; clone size: NA; CDR3 DNA: TGTGCCAGCAGCCAGGACGGGGGCTCAGCCAAAAACATTCAGTACTTC; CDR3 protein: CASSQDGGSAKNIQYF
J gene: TRBJ2-7; V gene: TRBV2; D gene: NA; clone size: NA; CDR3 DNA: TGTGCCAGCAGTGAAGACAGGCTGTACGAGCAGTACTTC; CDR3 protein: CASSEDRLYEQYF
J gene: TRBJ1-1; V gene: TRBV28; D gene: NA; clone size: few; CDR3 DNA: TGTGCCAGCAGTTTGGACAGATACACTGAAGCTTTCTTT; CDR3 protein: CASSLDRYTEAFF
J gene: TRBJ2-1; V gene: TRBV7-2; D gene: TRBD2; clone size: NA; CDR3 DNA: TGTGCCAGCAGAGATTCTAGCGGGAGTAAGAATGAGCAGTTCTTC; CDR3 protein: CASRDSSGSKNEQFF
J gene: TRBJ1-1; V gene: TRBV29-1; D gene: NA; clone size: NA; CDR3 DNA: TGCAGCGTGGGGACGGTCAACACTGAAGCTTTCTTT; CDR3 protein: CSVGTVNTEAFF
J gene: TRBJ1-2; V gene: TRBV20-1; D gene: TRBD1; clone size: NA; CDR3 DNA: TGCAGAATACAGGGGGCGCGGGGCTACACCTTC; CDR3 protein: CRIQGARGYTF
J gene: TRBJ2-3; V gene: TRBV28; D gene: NA; clone size: NA; CDR3 DNA: TGTGCCAGCAGCGCCCCTCATAGCACAGATACGCAGTATTTT; CDR3 protein: CASSAPHSTDTQYF
J gene: TRBJ2-7; V gene: TRBV7-2; D gene: NA; clone size: NA; CDR3 DNA: TGTGCCAGCAGCTTAGTACAGGGCGGCGAGCAGTACTTC; CDR3 protein: CASSLVQGGEQYF
J gene: TRBJ1-5; V gene: TRBV19; D gene: TRBD1; clone size: NA; CDR3 DNA: TGTGCCAGTAGTTTCCGGGACAGGGCTAATCAGCCCCAGCATTTT; CDR3 protein: CASSFRDRANQPQHF
J gene: TRBJ1-4; V gene: TRBV5-6; D gene: NA; clone size: NA; CDR3 DNA: TGTGCCAGCAGCTTGAGGGCGGTCAATGAAAAACTGTTTTTT; CDR3 protein: CASSLRAVNEKLFF
J gene: TRBJ1-1; V gene: TRBV27; D gene: TRBD1; clone size: NA; CDR3 DNA: TGTGCCAGCAGGCGGACAGGATATGACACTGAAGCTTTCTTT; CDR3 protein: CASRRTGYDTEAFF
J gene: TRBJ2-1; V gene: TRBV5-1; D gene: NA; clone size: few; CDR3 DNA: TGCGCCAGCAGCATCGGGACACAAAACAATGAGCAGTTCTTC; CDR3 protein: CASSIGTQNNEQFF
J gene: TRBJ2-7; V gene: TRBV5-1; D gene: NA; clone size: few; CDR3 DNA: TGCGCCAGCAGCTTGATCGGTCGCGAGCAGTACTTC; CDR3 protein: CASSLIGREQYF
J gene: TRBJ2-1; V gene: TRBV9; D gene: TRBD2; clone size: NA; CDR3 DNA: TGTGCCAGCAGCCCACCGGGACTAGCGGTCTACAATGAGCAGTTCTTC; CDR3 protein: CASSPPGLAVYNEQFF
J gene: TRBJ1-4; V gene: TRBV5-1; D gene: NA; clone size: NA; CDR3 DNA: TGCGCCAGCGGGGCGGAGACAGCTAATGAAAAACTGTTTTTT; CDR3 protein: CASGAETANEKLFF
J gene: TRBJ2-3; V gene: TRBV28; D gene: NA; clone size: NA; CDR3 DNA: TGTGCCAGCGTCTCACCGCGGGGCAGGGGGTTTCGCTCAACTAGCACAGATACGCAGTATTTT; CDR3 protein: CASVSPRGRGFRSTSTDTQYF
J gene: TRBJ1-3; V gene: TRBV6-1; D gene: TRBD1; clone size: NA; CDR3 DNA: TGTGCCAGCAGTGAAGTATCCGGGACAGGGTCCGGAAACACCATATATTTT; CDR3 protein: CASSEVSGTGSGNTIYF
J gene: TRBJ2-1; V gene: TRBV29-1; D gene: NA; clone size: NA; CDR3 DNA: TGCAGCGTTGGTACAGGGACTCTCAATGAGCAGTTCTTC; CDR3 protein: CSVGTGTLNEQFF
J gene: TRBJ2-7; V gene: TRBV10-1; D gene: NA; clone size: NA; CDR3 DNA: TGCGCCAGCAGGAGGACAGCCCATGTCCGGTCCTACGAGCAGTACTTC; CDR3 protein: CASRRTAHVRSYEQYF
J gene: TRBJ1-1; V gene: TRBV7-9; D gene: NA; clone size: NA; CDR3 DNA: TGTGCCAGCAGCTTCTCACCCCCGGGCACTGAAGCTTTCTTT; CDR3 protein: CASSFSPPGTEAFF
J gene: TRBJ2-7; V gene: TRBV5-1; D gene: NA; clone size: NA; CDR3 DNA: TGCGCCAGCAGCCGGGTGTCTGACGAGCAGTACTTC; CDR3 protein: CASSRVSDEQYF
J gene: TRBJ2-2; V gene: TRBV7-6; D gene: NA; clone size: NA; CDR3 DNA: TGTGCCAGCAGCTCTTCTCTCTCGGTAAACACCGGGGAGCTGTTTTTT; CDR3 protein: CASSSSLSVNTGELFF
J gene: TRBJ2-2; V gene: TRBV29-1; D gene: TRBD1; clone size: few; CDR3 DNA: TGCAGCGCTAAGGGACAGGACATCAACACCGGGGAGCTGTTTTTT; CDR3 protein: CSAKGQDINTGELFF
J gene: TRBJ1-4; V gene: TRBV28; D gene: TRBD1; clone size: NA; CDR3 DNA: TGTGCCAGCCTGGACAGGGGGAATGAAAAACTGTTTTTT; CDR3 protein: CASLDRGNEKLFF
J gene: TRBJ1-5; V gene: TRBV30; D gene: NA; clone size: NA; CDR3 DNA: TGTGCCTGGAGCCCTCCCAATCAGCCCCAGCATTTT; CDR3 protein: CAWSPPNQPQHF
J gene: TRBJ2-1; V gene: TRBV28; D gene: TRBD1; clone size: many; CDR3 DNA: TGTGCCAGCAGTCTACCGTCGGACAGGGTGGTCTTC; CDR3 protein: CASSLPSDRVVF
J gene: TRBJ2-1; V gene: TRBV7-9; D gene: TRBD2; clone size: NA; CDR3 DNA: TGTGCCAGCAGCTTAGACACGGGAGGGTACAATGAGCAGTTCTTC; CDR3 protein: CASSLDTGGYNEQFF
J gene: TRBJ2-5; V gene: TRBV7-2; D gene: NA; clone size: NA; CDR3 DNA: TGTGCCAGCAGCCTACGTACACCACAAGAGACCCAGTACTTC; CDR3 protein: CASSLRTPQETQYF
J gene: TRBJ2-5; V gene: TRBV5-4; D gene: NA; clone size: NA; CDR3 DNA: TGTGCCAGCAGCTTGAGAAGCCAAGAGACCCAGTACTTC; CDR3 protein: CASSLRSQETQYF